This TCR beta chain comes out of a study of cytomegalovirus exposure and HLA in healthy donors. Amplification used 60 Vbeta primers and 13 Jbeta primers. Data came from immunoSEQ multiplex PCR; TCRdb stores just in-frame clones and leaves some out. Of over 85,000 clones listed, around 57% are singletons. Sequencing used PBMCs. The clonotype was recovered from a human donor in good health.

CDR3 sequence reads: CASGLVVSSGSYEQYF. CDR3 in DNA: TGTGCTAGTGGTTTGGTAGTTTCTAGCGGATCCTACGAGCAGTACTTC. This rearrangement joins TRBV12-5 to TRBJ2-7; 7 bases align to TRBD2. Germline CDR1 and CDR2: LGHNT and FRNRAP. J lost 1 base, V lost 0 bases, and 6 bases had no gene match. This CDR3 has 16 amino acids. Full variable domain (missing parts from reference TRBV12-5 and TRBJ2-7): DARVTQTPRHKVTEMGQEVTMRCQPILGHNTVFWYRQTMMQGLELLAYFRNRAPLDDSGMPKDRFSAEMPDATLATLKIQPSEPRDSAVYFCASGLVVSSGSYEQYFGPGTRLTVT.